A selection of T cell receptor beta chains follows, all from one sample in a study of blood T cells in healthy people across ages. TCRdb ran MiXCR on the 5' RACE reads and lists one entry per CDR3 protein. The sample has around 780,000 distinct CDR3 sequences; 25% to 30% are singletons. These data were likewise used in another study, on T cells of mothers and their children.

The sample was blood. The receptors here all came from a boy under 18 in good health. Each CDR3 is given with its conserved first and last residue. Each record gives: D gene, clone size, V gene, J gene, CDR3 protein, CDR3 DNA. The D gene is left open where the match is weak. Clone size is not always given. Where it is, it says once, few, many or a class for expanded clones.

d_gene: -
abundance: once
v_gene: TRBV4-3
j_gene: TRBJ1-3
CDR3aa: CASSQDLAGLTSGNTIYF
CDR3nt: TGCGCCAGCAGCCAAGATCTGGCGGGATTGACCTCTGGAAACACCATATATTTT

d_gene: TRBD1
abundance: -
v_gene: TRBV19
j_gene: TRBJ1-2
CDR3aa: CASSATGVGGYTF
CDR3nt: TGTGCCAGTAGTGCCACAGGGGTAGGCGGCTACACCTTC

d_gene: TRBD1
abundance: few
v_gene: TRBV29-1
j_gene: TRBJ2-3
CDR3aa: CSVEGGQVSDTQYF
CDR3nt: TGCAGCGTTGAAGGGGGACAGGTTTCAGATACGCAGTATTTT

d_gene: TRBD1
abundance: -
v_gene: TRBV2
j_gene: TRBJ2-5
CDR3aa: CASRATGVETQYF
CDR3nt: TGTGCCAGCAGGGCCACAGGGGTGGAGACCCAGTACTTC

d_gene: -
abundance: few
v_gene: TRBV7-2
j_gene: TRBJ1-1
CDR3aa: CASSFGRAITEAFF
CDR3nt: TGTGCCAGCAGCTTCGGCAGGGCGATCACTGAAGCTTTCTTT

d_gene: TRBD2
abundance: -
v_gene: TRBV15
j_gene: TRBJ2-7
CDR3aa: CATSRVIAGAGEQYF
CDR3nt: TGTGCCACCAGCAGAGTGATAGCGGGGGCGGGGGAGCAGTACTTC

d_gene: TRBD2
abundance: few
v_gene: TRBV7-2
j_gene: TRBJ2-7
CDR3aa: CASSLAQRGGSEQYF
CDR3nt: TGTGCCAGCAGCTTAGCCCAGCGGGGCGGGTCCGAGCAGTACTTC

d_gene: -
abundance: -
v_gene: TRBV30
j_gene: TRBJ1-1
CDR3aa: CAWGGETTLTEAFF
CDR3nt: TGTGCCTGGGGGGGAGAGACAACCCTCACTGAAGCTTTCTTT

d_gene: -
abundance: few
v_gene: TRBV2
j_gene: TRBJ2-2
CDR3aa: CASSESRFDTGELFF
CDR3nt: TGTGCCAGCAGTGAATCCAGATTCGACACCGGGGAGCTGTTTTTT

d_gene: -
abundance: -
v_gene: TRBV7-6
j_gene: TRBJ1-4
CDR3aa: CASSLATGTTEKLFF
CDR3nt: TGTGCCAGCAGCTTAGCGACCGGGACGACTGAAAAACTGTTTTTT